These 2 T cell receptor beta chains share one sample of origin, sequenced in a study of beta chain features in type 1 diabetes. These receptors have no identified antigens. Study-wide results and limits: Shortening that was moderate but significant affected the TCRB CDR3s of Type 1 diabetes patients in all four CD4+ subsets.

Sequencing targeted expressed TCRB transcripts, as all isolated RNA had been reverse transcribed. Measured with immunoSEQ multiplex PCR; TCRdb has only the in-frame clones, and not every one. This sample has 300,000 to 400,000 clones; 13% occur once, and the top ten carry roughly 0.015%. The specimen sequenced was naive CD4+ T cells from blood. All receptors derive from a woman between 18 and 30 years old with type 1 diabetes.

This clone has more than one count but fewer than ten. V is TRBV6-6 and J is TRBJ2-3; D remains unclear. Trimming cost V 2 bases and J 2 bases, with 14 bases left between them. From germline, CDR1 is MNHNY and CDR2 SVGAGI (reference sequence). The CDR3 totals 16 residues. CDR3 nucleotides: TGTGCCAGCAGTTACGACTCCCCGCCCCACACAGATACGCAGTATTTT. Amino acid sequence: CASSYDSPPHTDTQYF.

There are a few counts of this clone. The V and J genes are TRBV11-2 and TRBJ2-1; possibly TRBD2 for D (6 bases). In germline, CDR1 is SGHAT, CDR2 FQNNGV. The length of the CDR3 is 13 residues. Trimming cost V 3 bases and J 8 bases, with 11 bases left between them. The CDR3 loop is CASSFWGVHEQFF. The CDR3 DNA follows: TGTGCCAGCAGCTTTTGGGGGGTGCATGAGCAGTTCTTC.